The TCR beta chain described here comes from a study of early T cells in non-severe SARS-CoV-2 infection. Researchers tagged individual cDNA molecules with unique molecular identifiers. TCRdb analysed the 5' RACE reads with MiXCR anew, one entry per CDR3 protein. The table lists about 45,000 distinct CDR3 sequences, 11% of them singletons. Trimming removed 6 bases from V and 5 bases from J, with 10 bases in between. Germline V gene lookup returns CDR1 MDHEN and CDR2 SYDVKM. The CDR3 is 12 amino acids. A few counts support this clonotype. The chain employs TRBV28 and TRBJ2-5; D gene uncertain. The origin of this receptor is an adult who was a healthcare worker with PCR-confirmed SARS-CoV-2 infection or an uninfected control (not recorded which). Sequencing used whole blood. CDR3 sequence reads: CASSTLLETQYF. The CDR3, as DNA: TGTGCCAGCAGCACGCTCCTGGAGACCCAGTACTTC.